This TCR beta chain is from a study of T-cell memory formation after mild COVID-19 (dated by TCRdb to about 2021). Regarding the research as a whole: TCR sequence clusters from the two donors were largely donor specific. T-cell clones expanding and contracting after mild COVID-19 in a couple of donors were tracked by longitudinal TCRalpha and TCRbeta repertoire sequencing. Two young, previously healthy adult volunteers made up the cohort, one male and one female.

From its cysteine to its phenylalanine, the CDR3 spans 12 amino acids. The kept DNA is CDR3 alone, 36 bases in frame from the first base. CDR1 and CDR2 are read off the germline V gene as SGHVS and FQNEAQ. Relative to germline, V is 4 bases shorter and J is 9 bases shorter, with 10 bases between their ends. The sequencer was an Illumina NovaSeq 6000. cDNA libraries for TCRalpha and TCRbeta were prepared by 5'RACE using constant-segment primers, with sample barcodes and unique molecular identifiers added. Trizol reagent was used to extract RNA from every sample. Libraries were amplified in two PCR steps, with a second sample barcode and Illumina TruSeq adapters added in the second step. Sequencing of libraries was performed on an Illumina NovaSeq with 2 x 150 bp paired-end reads. For the original study's pipeline: Demultiplexing of reads and collapsing into UMI-guided consensus sequences were performed with migec v1.2.7. Using mixcr v2.1.11, UMI consensuses were aligned to TRA and TRB V and J templates and then assembled into clonotypes. A clonotype was counted as expanded or contracted only when both edgeR and NoisET called the clonotype significant, with the noise models trained on biological replicates. For edgeR calls, a false discovery rate-adjusted p below 0.01 and a log2 fold-change threshold of 1 were applied. As an exploratory analysis of dynamics, max-normalized trajectories of the 1000 most abundant clonotypes were examined with PCA combined with hierarchical clustering. The CD4 or CD8 phenotype of responding clones was assigned using the separately sequenced CD4+ and CD8+ repertoires. The raw public data were reprocessed by TCRdb itself: fastp quality trimming at Q25, MiXCR clonotype calling, in-frame beta chains only. Every entry covers one CDR3 protein and lists the most common genes and DNA from its rows. The V and J calls were not made by the authors but by TCRdb's processing. Present in this sample are about 90,000 distinct CDR3 sequences, more than 13% of which were seen just once. About two fifths of the sample belongs to the ten largest clones.

This clonotype has a handful of counts. What this receptor recognizes is not known. No base quality values were provided; no much bigger clone lies one nucleotide off. Ficoll-Paque density gradient centrifugation was used to isolate PBMCs. On the study overall, not on this receptor specifically: From day 15 to 85, contracting clones showed balanced CD4/CD8 phenotypes, whereas a second wave of clones that expanded from day 15 to 37 leaned towards CD4+. Contracting CD4+ clones appeared mostly in the CM and EM memory subsets, whereas CD8+ clones were enriched in EMRA. The detection of some responding clones in pre-infection memory suggests that pre-existing cross-reactive memory T cells joined the SARS-CoV-2 response. The second-wave clones that peaked on day 37 were not confirmed to be SARS-CoV-2 specific. Only a couple of mild cases were covered by the study, and larger cohorts that include severe cases with pre-infection samples were considered necessary.

This chain joins TRBV7-8 to TRBJ2-1; the D region may be TRBD1 or TRBD2, each matching 5 bases equally. The sequence was obtained from a man aged 18 to 29 who had mild COVID-19 (a few samples of this study predate the infection). The sample titles of this study are shuffled in the database, so cell type and time point are left out; the donor was told from shared clones. Sequences were obtained from PBMCs or a T cell subset sorted from them (not recorded which). The CDR3 protein is CASSSGSFEQFF. The nucleotide sequence reads TGTGCCAGCAGCTCAGGGAGTTTTGAGCAGTTCTTC.